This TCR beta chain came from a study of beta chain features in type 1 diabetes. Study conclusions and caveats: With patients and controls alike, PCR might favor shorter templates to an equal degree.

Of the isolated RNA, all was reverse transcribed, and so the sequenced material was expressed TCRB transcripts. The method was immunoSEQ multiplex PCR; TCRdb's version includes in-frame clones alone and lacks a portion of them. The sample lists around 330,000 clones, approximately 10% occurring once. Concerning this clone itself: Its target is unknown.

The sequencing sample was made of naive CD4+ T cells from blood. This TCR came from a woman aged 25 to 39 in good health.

As DNA, the CDR3 is TGTGCCAGCAGCTCAAGAAATTGGGCGGAGACCCAGTACTTC. Residues: CASSSRNWAETQYF. J is TRBJ2-5 and V is TRBV7-2; D gene unclear. The V end was cut by 4 bases, the J end by 5 bases, with 14 bases between. The CDR3 is made up of 14 amino acids. The V gene's germline CDR1 is SGHTA and CDR2 FQGNSA.